These T cell receptor beta chains were read from a single sample in a study of cytomegalovirus exposure and HLA in healthy donors. Clones were read by immunoSEQ multiplex PCR, and TCRdb kept only the in-frame ones, dropping some. This table has about 160,000 clones, over 60% appearing once. The specimen sequenced was PBMCs. The receptors stem from a woman aged 30 to 39 in good health and CMV-seronegative. The CDR3 runs from the conserved cysteine through the conserved F or W. The D gene is left open where the match is weak. Rows may omit the clone size; those that give it use once, few, many or a size class.

D gene: TRBD2
V gene: TRBV5-4
J gene: TRBJ2-1
clone size: -
CDR3 DNA: TGTGCCAGCAGCTCATTCTATGGGACTAGCGGGGGTAATGAGCAGTTCTTC
CDR3 protein: CASSSFYGTSGGNEQFF

D gene: -
V gene: TRBV19
J gene: TRBJ1-1
clone size: -
CDR3 DNA: TGTGCCAGTAGGCCTATCCGGGGTTCAGTTAAGGGCACTGAAGCTTTCTTT
CDR3 protein: CASRPIRGSVKGTEAFF

D gene: -
V gene: TRBV7-3
J gene: TRBJ2-1
clone size: few
CDR3 DNA: TGTGCCAGCAGCTTCCGTGGGGGCTGGTCCTACAATGAGCAGTTCTTC
CDR3 protein: CASSFRGGWSYNEQFF

D gene: -
V gene: TRBV2
J gene: TRBJ2-1
clone size: -
CDR3 DNA: TGTGCCAGCAGTGGGAGCTCCTACAATGAGCAGTTCTTC
CDR3 protein: CASSGSSYNEQFF

D gene: TRBD1
V gene: TRBV4-1
J gene: TRBJ2-7
clone size: -
CDR3 DNA: TGCGCCAGCAGCCAAGGGACAGGGGGCGGGCGGTACTTC
CDR3 protein: CASSQGTGGGRYF

D gene: -
V gene: TRBV5-6
J gene: TRBJ1-5
clone size: many
CDR3 DNA: TGTGCCAGCAGCTTTAGGGACTCCAACAATCAGCCCCAGCATTTT
CDR3 protein: CASSFRDSNNQPQHF

D gene: TRBD2
V gene: TRBV29-1
J gene: TRBJ2-5
clone size: few
CDR3 DNA: TGCAGCGTTGGTGGTCTAGCGGAAGGCTACCAAGAGACCCAGTACTTC
CDR3 protein: CSVGGLAEGYQETQYF

D gene: -
V gene: TRBV2
J gene: TRBJ1-5
clone size: -
CDR3 DNA: TGTGCCAGCAGATCGGACACCAATCAGCCCCAGCATTTT
CDR3 protein: CASRSDTNQPQHF

D gene: TRBD1
V gene: TRBV19
J gene: TRBJ2-5
clone size: -
CDR3 DNA: TGTGCCAGTAGAGGACAGGGCAAGACCCAGTACTTC
CDR3 protein: CASRGQGKTQYF

D gene: TRBD2
V gene: TRBV6-1
J gene: TRBJ2-2
clone size: few
CDR3 DNA: TGTGCCAGCAGTGAGGGGGGGATCACCGGGGAGCTGTTTTTT
CDR3 protein: CASSEGGITGELFF

D gene: -
V gene: TRBV7-9
J gene: TRBJ1-6
clone size: -
CDR3 DNA: TGTGCCAGCAGCTTATTTCGGGATAATTCACCCCTCCACTTT
CDR3 protein: CASSLFRDNSPLHF

D gene: -
V gene: TRBV5-6
J gene: TRBJ2-7
clone size: -
CDR3 DNA: TGTGCCAGCAGCTGGCCTGGCCTCTCCGAGCAGTACTTC
CDR3 protein: CASSWPGLSEQYF

D gene: TRBD1
V gene: TRBV7-9
J gene: TRBJ2-7
clone size: -
CDR3 DNA: TGTTCCAGCAGCCTCCCGGTACCACAGGGGGGAACCTACGAGCAGTACTTC
CDR3 protein: CSSSLPVPQGGTYEQYF

D gene: TRBD2
V gene: TRBV4-2
J gene: TRBJ2-7
clone size: few
CDR3 DNA: TGTGCCAGCAGCCAATCCGGGACTAGCGGGCGGTACTACGAGCAGTACTTC
CDR3 protein: CASSQSGTSGRYYEQYF

D gene: -
V gene: TRBV4-3
J gene: TRBJ2-7
clone size: few
CDR3 DNA: TGCGCCAGCAGCCAAGATTCAGGCCAGAGGGTGGCGGGTGCCTACGAGCAGTACTTC
CDR3 protein: CASSQDSGQRVAGAYEQYF

D gene: -
V gene: TRBV4-1
J gene: TRBJ2-2
clone size: -
CDR3 DNA: TGCGCCAGCAGCTTAGGAGGCGGGGAGCTGTTTTTT
CDR3 protein: CASSLGGGELFF

D gene: -
V gene: TRBV7-9
J gene: TRBJ2-1
clone size: -
CDR3 DNA: TGTGCCAGCACCCCCCTGGCCAGGAATGATGAGCAGTTCTTC
CDR3 protein: CASTPLARNDEQFF

D gene: -
V gene: TRBV4-3
J gene: TRBJ1-3
clone size: once
CDR3 DNA: TGCGCCAGCAGCCAAACGGGGGACTCTGGAAACACCATATATTTT
CDR3 protein: CASSQTGDSGNTIYF

D gene: -
V gene: TRBV4-3
J gene: TRBJ2-7
clone size: -
CDR3 DNA: TGCGCCAGCCCGTCGGGGGGCCACGAGCAGTACTTC
CDR3 protein: CASPSGGHEQYF

D gene: TRBD1
V gene: TRBV7-8
J gene: TRBJ1-3
clone size: -
CDR3 DNA: TGTGCCAGCAGCTCCGCCGGGACAGGGGGCGGAAACACCATATATTTT
CDR3 protein: CASSSAGTGGGNTIYF

D gene: -
V gene: TRBV6-5
J gene: TRBJ2-7
clone size: -
CDR3 DNA: TGTGCCAGCAGTTCGGTCAGGCGCTCCCACGAGCAGTACTTC
CDR3 protein: CASSSVRRSHEQYF

D gene: TRBD2
V gene: TRBV5-1
J gene: TRBJ2-1
clone size: -
CDR3 DNA: TGCGCCAGCAGATATTGGGCTAGCGGGGGTCCGGGCAATGAGCAGTTCTTC
CDR3 protein: CASRYWASGGPGNEQFF

D gene: -
V gene: TRBV9
J gene: TRBJ2-7
clone size: -
CDR3 DNA: TGTGCCAGCAGCGTAGGAGGGACAAAAAAGGACGAGCAGTACTTC
CDR3 protein: CASSVGGTKKDEQYF

D gene: TRBD2
V gene: TRBV7-9
J gene: TRBJ2-5
clone size: -
CDR3 DNA: TGTGCCAGCAGCTTTTCTCGCGGGGGTTGGATACAAGAGACCCAGTACTTC
CDR3 protein: CASSFSRGGWIQETQYF

D gene: -
V gene: TRBV7-2
J gene: TRBJ2-1
clone size: -
CDR3 DNA: TGTGCCAGCAGCCAGGGCGGGATCTTCAGGTATGAGCAGTTCTTC
CDR3 protein: CASSQGGIFRYEQFF

D gene: -
V gene: TRBV2
J gene: TRBJ2-5
clone size: -
CDR3 DNA: TGTGCCAGCACTTATCTAGCGCAAGAGACCCAGTACTTC
CDR3 protein: CASTYLAQETQYF

D gene: -
V gene: TRBV28
J gene: TRBJ1-2
clone size: -
CDR3 DNA: TGTGCCAGCAGTTACTCTAACTATGGCTACACCTTC
CDR3 protein: CASSYSNYGYTF

D gene: -
V gene: TRBV9
J gene: TRBJ2-6
clone size: -
CDR3 DNA: TGTGCCAGCATCCCAGATCGCTCTGGGGCCAACGTCCTGACTTTC
CDR3 protein: CASIPDRSGANVLTF

D gene: -
V gene: TRBV6-6
J gene: TRBJ1-5
clone size: few
CDR3 DNA: TGTGCCAGCAGCGCGGGGCCCCCGGGCAATCAGCCCCAGCATTTT
CDR3 protein: CASSAGPPGNQPQHF

D gene: TRBD1
V gene: TRBV5-6
J gene: TRBJ2-3
clone size: -
CDR3 DNA: TGTGCCAGCAGCCCGGACAGGGTCACAGATACGCAGTATTTT
CDR3 protein: CASSPDRVTDTQYF

D gene: -
V gene: TRBV18
J gene: TRBJ1-6
clone size: -
CDR3 DNA: TGTGCCAGCTCATCCCGGGATCTGGATGTGGCACCCCTCCACTTT
CDR3 protein: CASSSRDLDVAPLHF

D gene: TRBD1
V gene: TRBV4-2
J gene: TRBJ1-3
clone size: once
CDR3 DNA: TGTGCCAGCAGCCCGACCCGACAGGGAGGTGGAAACACCATATATTTT
CDR3 protein: CASSPTRQGGGNTIYF

D gene: TRBD2
V gene: TRBV4-2
J gene: TRBJ2-5
clone size: once
CDR3 DNA: TGTGCCAGCAGCCAATCTGCGAGCGGGGGGGCCCAAGAGACCCAGTACTTC
CDR3 protein: CASSQSASGGAQETQYF

D gene: -
V gene: TRBV2
J gene: TRBJ2-3
clone size: -
CDR3 DNA: TGTGCCAGCAACGCCGGGGGTAGTCGAGATACGCAGTATTTT
CDR3 protein: CASNAGGSRDTQYF

D gene: TRBD2
V gene: TRBV6-6
J gene: TRBJ2-3
clone size: -
CDR3 DNA: TGTGCCAGCAGACCTACTAGCGGGGGGTTCGCAGATACGCAGTATTTT
CDR3 protein: CASRPTSGGFADTQYF

D gene: -
V gene: TRBV10-2
J gene: TRBJ1-1
clone size: -
CDR3 DNA: TGCGCCAGCAGTAAACTTTTTGTGATAGAGAGGTTTATGAACACTGAAGCTTTCTTT
CDR3 protein: CASSKLFVIERFMNTEAFF

D gene: -
V gene: TRBV6-6
J gene: TRBJ1-1
clone size: -
CDR3 DNA: TGTGCCAGCAGCCAAGCGGCGCAAGCTTTCTTT
CDR3 protein: CASSQAAQAFF

D gene: -
V gene: TRBV7-9
J gene: TRBJ2-1
clone size: -
CDR3 DNA: TGTGCCAGCAGCTTAGAATTGGGGAGCTCCTACAATGAGCAGTTCTTC
CDR3 protein: CASSLELGSSYNEQFF

D gene: TRBD2
V gene: TRBV7-6
J gene: TRBJ2-7
clone size: -
CDR3 DNA: TGTGCCAGCAGCTTACTCGGGACTAGTAAATACGAGCAGTACTTC
CDR3 protein: CASSLLGTSKYEQYF

D gene: -
V gene: TRBV27
J gene: TRBJ2-3
clone size: -
CDR3 DNA: TGTGCCAGCAGCATAGTCTTGACAGATACGCAGTATTTT
CDR3 protein: CASSIVLTDTQYF

D gene: TRBD1
V gene: TRBV4-3
J gene: TRBJ1-5
clone size: -
CDR3 DNA: TGCGCCAGCAGCCGGACAGGTAGCAATCAGCCCCAGCATTTT
CDR3 protein: CASSRTGSNQPQHF

D gene: TRBD2
V gene: TRBV20-1
J gene: TRBJ2-5
clone size: -
CDR3 DNA: TGCAGTGCTCCCGGGGGGGAGACCCAGTACTTC
CDR3 protein: CSAPGGETQYF

D gene: -
V gene: TRBV6-1
J gene: TRBJ2-4
clone size: -
CDR3 DNA: TGTGCCAGCAGTGGGGGTGGGGCACGGAGGGATGACATTCAGTACTTC
CDR3 protein: CASSGGGARRDDIQYF

D gene: -
V gene: TRBV6-1
J gene: TRBJ2-7
clone size: -
CDR3 DNA: TGTGCCAGCAGTAAAACAGGGTCCTACGAGCAGTACTTC
CDR3 protein: CASSKTGSYEQYF

D gene: -
V gene: TRBV11-2
J gene: TRBJ2-2
clone size: -
CDR3 DNA: TGTGCCAGCAGCTTAGGTCGAGCCAGGACCGGGGAGCTGTTTTTT
CDR3 protein: CASSLGRARTGELFF

D gene: -
V gene: TRBV28
J gene: TRBJ2-1
clone size: -
CDR3 DNA: TGTGCCAGCAGTCGGACAGCTACCTACAATGAGCAGTTCTTC
CDR3 protein: CASSRTATYNEQFF

D gene: -
V gene: TRBV19
J gene: TRBJ1-5
clone size: -
CDR3 DNA: TGTGCCAGTACCGCGGACAAAAATCAGCCCCAGCATTTT
CDR3 protein: CASTADKNQPQHF

D gene: TRBD2
V gene: TRBV6-6
J gene: TRBJ2-3
clone size: few
CDR3 DNA: TGTGCCAGCACCTACTCGGGGAGGGGAGATACGCAGTATTTT
CDR3 protein: CASTYSGRGDTQYF

D gene: TRBD2
V gene: TRBV7-8
J gene: TRBJ2-5
clone size: -
CDR3 DNA: TGTGCCAGCAGCTCCCCGGGAGGGAGGAAGACCCAGTACTTC
CDR3 protein: CASSSPGGRKTQYF